A single sample gave rise to the 28 T cell receptor beta chains below, sequenced in a study of OX40 agonist ivuxolimab in advanced cancers. Repertoires were generated with immunoSEQ multiplex PCR, while TCRdb's copy carries only in-frame clones and drops some. The sample has 55,000 to 80,000 clones; roughly 82% are singletons. The sequencing here drew on CD4+ or CD8+ T cells sorted from blood, taken in a trial of the OX40 agonist ivuxolimab. Receptors originate from an adult with an advanced solid tumor such as melanoma, head and neck, liver or kidney cancer.

V is TRBV28 and J is TRBJ2-6; 11 bases match TRBD2. Germline V gene lookup returns CDR1 MDHEN and CDR2 SYDVKM. V gave up 5 bases and J gave up 0 bases; unmatched junction bases: 9. The CDR3 covers 19 residues. The CDR3 sequence: CASSPIPGTSGSGANVLTF. The CDR3 DNA sequence: TGTGCCAGCAGTCCCATCCCCGGGACTAGCGGCTCTGGGGCCAACGTCCTGACTTTC.

This chain links TRBV2 with TRBJ1-6; D is perhaps TRBD1 (6 bases). This CDR3 region has 16 residues. The germline CDR1 and CDR2 sequences are SNHLY and FYNNEI. Deletions cut 4 bases from V and 10 bases from J, with 20 bases between. The CDR3 loop reads CASSALGGSSSSPLHF. CDR3 nucleotides: TGTGCCAGCAGTGCCCTGGGGGGCAGTTCCAGCTCACCCCTCCACTTT.

The rearrangement links TRBV5-6 to TRBJ2-7, with a possible D match to TRBD1 (5 bases). The CDR3 totals 14 residues. Trimming removed 8 bases from V and 2 bases from J, with 17 bases in between. Germline CDR1 SGHDT, CDR2 YYEEEE. CDR3: CASKVTGFAYEQYF. The DNA of the CDR3 is TGTGCCAGTAAGGTAACAGGCTTTGCCTACGAGCAGTACTTC.

This chain joins TRBV4-3 and TRBJ2-3; 8 bases align to TRBD2. Germline-derived CDR1 and CDR2 are LGHNA and YSLEER. J gave up 5 bases and V 4 bases, and 5 bases lay outside the gene matches. This CDR3 is built from 14 residues. Here the CDR3 reads CASSPRAGGDTQYF. The CDR3 DNA is TGCGCCAGCAGCCCGAGGGCGGGAGGAGATACGCAGTATTTT.

The chain links TRBV7-8 to TRBJ2-5; D gene uncertain. Trimming shortened V by 1 base and J by 5 bases, and 11 bases separated the two germline ends. The CDR3 runs to 14 residues. The germline V gene encodes CDR1 SGHVS and CDR2 FQNEAQ. CDR3 in amino acids: CASSLVVPGETQYF. The CDR3 DNA is TGTGCCAGCAGCTTAGTAGTCCCCGGGGAGACCCAGTACTTC.

This clone was observed a single time. The chain carries TRBV7-8 and TRBJ2-3; tentatively, D is TRBD1 (6 bases). Germline CDR1 is SGHVS and CDR2 is FQNEAQ. The CDR3 has 16 amino acids. Trimming shortened V by 4 bases and J by 3 bases, and 17 bases separated the two germline ends. This CDR3 reads CASSSATLGGTDTQYF. In nucleotides, the CDR3 is TGTGCCAGCAGCTCTGCGACATTAGGGGGTACAGATACGCAGTATTTT.

This chain links TRBV5-4 with TRBJ2-1; D remains unclear. This CDR3 is built from 12 residues. Germline-derived CDR1 and CDR2 are SGHNT and YYREEE (reference sequence). V lost 0 bases and J lost 7, with 5 bases in between. CDR3 sequence (DNA): TGTGCCAGCAGCTTGGCCGGGAATGAGCAGTTCTTC. Protein: CASSLAGNEQFF.

The chain combines TRBV27 with TRBJ2-7; no definite D call. CDR1 and CDR2 (germline): MNHEY, SMNVEV (reference sequence). Trimming took off 4 bases at V and 4 bases at J, with 5 bases between the two ends. The CDR3 sequence is 11 residues long. The CDR3 DNA reads TGTGCCAGCAGTTCGACTTACGAGCAGTACGTC. This gives the protein CASSSTYEQYV.

This clone was seen more than once but under ten times. The chain is built from TRBV5-5 and TRBJ1-2; D uncertain. From germline, CDR1 is SGHKS and CDR2 YYEKEE (reference sequence). CDR3 size: 13 residues. Trimming stripped 3 bases from V and 3 bases from J, with 9 bases between. CDR3: CASSSPPHYGYTF. CDR3 in DNA: TGTGCCAGCAGCTCGCCCCCCCACTATGGCTACACCTTC.

The count of this clone is one. The V and J genes are TRBV11-2 and TRBJ2-2; perhaps D is TRBD1 or TRBD2 (5 bases each). The V end was cut by 1 base, the J end by 2 bases, with 14 bases between. The CDR3 is 17 residues long. Germline V lookup: CDR1 SGHAT, CDR2 FQNNGV. The CDR3 here is CASSLVAGTLNTGELFF. The DNA of the CDR3 is TGTGCCAGCAGCTTAGTTGCCGGGACCCTAAACACCGGGGAGCTGTTTTTT.

This rearrangement joins TRBV21-1 to TRBJ1-5. TRBV21-1 counts as a pseudogene. This CDR3 is built from 17 residues. CDR3 sequence reads: CASSTGFPEADNQPQHF. The CDR3 DNA reads TGTGCCAGCAGCACGGGTTTTCCAGAGGCTGACAATCAGCCCCAGCATTTT.

The V and J genes are TRBV28 and TRBJ1-2, with D tentatively TRBD1 (6 bases). Germline V lookup: CDR1 MDHEN, CDR2 SYDVKM. The CDR3 is 17 residues long. Between the trimmed V and J ends, which lost 1 base and 6 bases, there was a span of 21 bases. The CDR3 nucleotides are TGTGCCAGCAGTTTATTGGGGGGCGGCGCGAACCCCAATGGCTACACCTTC. It yields the protein CASSLLGGGANPNGYTF.

The gene calls are TRBV6-5 and TRBJ2-3; unclear D gene. V shed 0 bases and J shed 2 bases, with 9 bases lying between them. The germline CDR1 and CDR2 sequences are MNHEY and SVGAGI. The CDR3 sequence is 15 residues long. CDR3 nucleotides: TGTGCCAGCAGTTACTCGAAGCGATCCACAGATACGCAGTATTTT. As protein: CASSYSKRSTDTQYF.

The V gene is TRBV5-3, the J gene TRBJ2-2; D may be TRBD1 or TRBD2 (5 bases each). TRBV5-3 has ORF status, its function being uncertain. The CDR3 runs 15 residues. V was trimmed by 0 bases and J by 4 bases, leaving 10 bases between them. Written as DNA, the CDR3 is TGTGCCAGAAGCTTGGCGGCAGGGAGCACCGGGGAGCTGTTTTTT. This gives the protein CARSLAAGSTGELFF.

For the CDR3, the DNA is TGTGCCAGCAGTCCCCTTTCCGCGTCTAGCACAGATACGCAGTATTTT. It translates to CASSPLSASSTDTQYF. The chain carries TRBV2 and TRBJ2-3; no firm D call. The V end lost 5 bases, the J end lost 0 bases, and 15 bases lay between the germline ends. The CDR3 consists of 16 residues. Per germline, CDR1 SNHLY and CDR2 FYNNEI.

This chain links TRBV29-1 with TRBJ2-1; 7 bases line up with TRBD1. The CDR3 is made up of 18 amino acids. V was clipped by 2 bases and J by 0 bases; unmatched bases: 13. Germline V gives CDR1 SQVTM, CDR2 ANQGSEA. The CDR3, as DNA: TGCAGCGTTGAACAAGGGGGCAGGCTTACAAGCTCCTACAATGAGCAGTTCTTC. It specifies CSVEQGGRLTSSYNEQFF.

V is TRBV13 and J is TRBJ2-7; TRBD1 matches 7 bases. Losses at the gene ends were 5 bases for V and 0 bases for J; bases not matched to a gene: 7. The CDR3 extends over 15 amino acids. The germline V gene encodes CDR1 PRHDT and CDR2 FYEKMQ (reference sequence). The CDR3 sequence: CASSQDRELSYEQYF. The CDR3 DNA reads as TGTGCCAGCAGCCAAGACAGGGAACTCTCCTACGAGCAGTACTTC.

The chain uses TRBV23-1 and TRBJ1-1; maybe TRBD1 (6 bases). TRBV23-1 qualifies as an ORF whose function is uncertain. The CDR3 extends over 19 amino acids. V shed 2 bases and J shed 5 bases, with 27 bases lying between them. The CDR3 DNA reads as TGCGCCAGCAGTCAAGGGGGCCGCGGCCCAGTACGCTGGTGGACTGAAGCTTTCTTT. It codes for CASSQGGRGPVRWWTEAFF.

The chain employs TRBV11-2 and TRBJ2-5, with D hard to call. V lost 6 bases and J 1 base, leaving 12 bases between the germline ends. CDR3 length: 14 amino acids. Germline CDR1 reads SGHAT; CDR2 reads FQNNGV. The CDR3 nucleotides read TGTGCCAGCAGGTCCGTTAAAGGCCAAGAGACCCAGTACTTC. This encodes CASRSVKGQETQYF.

In its sample, this clone was seen a few times. The chain employs TRBV4-1 and TRBJ1-5; tentative D call: TRBD1 (6 bases). V lost 3 bases and J lost 2, with 11 bases in between. Germline V gene sequence: CDR1 MGHRA, CDR2 YSYEKL. This CDR3 has 15 amino acids. The CDR3 here is CASSQWPGGNQPQHF. Here the CDR3 DNA reads TGCGCCAGCAGCCAGTGGCCAGGGGGCAATCAGCCCCAGCATTTT.

The chain combines TRBV19 with TRBJ2-3; tentative D call: TRBD2 (5 bases). Looked up from germline, CDR1 is LNHDA and CDR2 is SQIVND (reference sequence). V was shortened by 6 bases and J by 0 bases, with 10 bases between the two germline ends. CDR3 length: 14 residues. The CDR3 bases are TGTGCCAGTAGGGACTTAACTAGCACAGATACGCAGTATTTT. Residues: CASRDLTSTDTQYF.

The chain employs TRBV7-8 and TRBJ1-4, with 9 nucleotides matching TRBD1. J lost 4 bases, V lost 4 bases, and 4 bases had no gene match. Per the germline V gene, CDR1 is SGHVS and CDR2 is FQNEAQ. CDR3 length equals 15 residues. DNA for the CDR3: TGTGCCAGCAGCTCGGGACAGGGTTATAATGAAAAACTGTTTTTT. It codes for CASSSGQGYNEKLFF.

Written as DNA, the CDR3 is TGTGCCAGCAGCCCGTTATTACTGTCGGGGACCGGGGAGCTGTTTTTT. Amino acid sequence: CASSPLLLSGTGELFF. The rearrangement links TRBV4-2 to TRBJ2-2; TRBD2 is a possible D gene (5 bases). Trimming left V 4 bases short and J 5 bases short, with 17 bases between. This CDR3 has 16 amino acids. Germline V gene lookup returns CDR1 LGHNA and CDR2 YNFKEQ.

This clone was found a few times. This chain links TRBV2 with TRBJ1-4; 7 nucleotides agree with TRBD1. J lost 8 bases, V lost 9 bases, and 9 bases had no gene match. The length of the CDR3 is 13 residues. Germline V gives CDR1 SNHLY, CDR2 FYNNEI. The CDR3 region has the DNA TGTGCCAGTAACAGGGGTTTTAGCGAAAAACTGTTTTTT. Its protein product is CASNRGFSEKLFF. Variable domain in full (rest from reference TRBV2 and TRBJ1-4): EPEVTQTPSHQVTQMGQEVILRCVPISNHLYFYWYRQILGQKVEFLVSFYNNEISEKSEIFDDQFSVERPDGSNFTLKIRSTKLEDSAMYFCASNRGFSEKLFFGSGTQLSVL.

The V call is TRBV30, the J call TRBJ1-6; 7 bases map to TRBD1. Germline V gives CDR1 GTSNPN, CDR2 SVGIG (reference sequence). The CDR3 totals 16 residues. V lost 1 base to trimming and J lost 0 bases; unmatched junction nucleotides: 3. In DNA form, the CDR3 reads TGTGCCTGGAGTGCCGACAGGGTCTCCTATAATTCACCCCTCCACTTT. Amino acid sequence: CAWSADRVSYNSPLHF. The full variable domain, with the rest looked up from reference TRBV30 and TRBJ1-6, is SQTIHQWPATLVQPVGSPLSLECTVEGTSNPNLYWYRQAAGRGLQLLFYSVGIGQISSEVPQNLSASRPQDRQFILSSKKLLLSDSGFYLCAWSADRVSYNSPLHFGNGTRLTVT.

V usage is TRBV7-9 and J usage is TRBJ2-3, with D perhaps matching TRBD2 (5 bases). V was trimmed by 1 base and J by 8 bases, leaving 16 bases between them. Germline-derived CDR1 and CDR2 are SEHNR and FQNEAQ (reference sequence). This CDR3 has 15 residues. CDR3: CASSLVGASRGTQYF. For the CDR3, the DNA is TGTGCCAGCAGCTTAGTGGGAGCTTCCAGAGGTACGCAGTATTTT.

This clone has more than one count but fewer than ten. V usage is TRBV6-1 and J usage is TRBJ2-7; 7 nucleotides align to TRBD1. CDR1 and CDR2 from the germline V gene are MNHNS and SASEGT. V lost 5 bases to trimming and J lost 2 bases; unmatched junction nucleotides: 6. The length of the CDR3 is 14 residues. CDR3 amino acids: CASSSPGQTYEQYF. For the CDR3, the DNA is TGTGCCAGCAGTAGCCCGGGACAGACCTACGAGCAGTACTTC.

V and J are TRBV19 and TRBJ1-1; D perhaps matches TRBD1 (6 bases). The CDR3 loop spans 13 amino acids. Germline V gives CDR1 LNHDA, CDR2 SQIVND (reference sequence). Deletions cut 7 bases from V and 4 bases from J, with 13 bases between. CDR3 region: CASTKGGSTEAFF. Here the CDR3 DNA reads TGTGCCAGTACTAAAGGGGGGTCCACTGAAGCTTTCTTT.